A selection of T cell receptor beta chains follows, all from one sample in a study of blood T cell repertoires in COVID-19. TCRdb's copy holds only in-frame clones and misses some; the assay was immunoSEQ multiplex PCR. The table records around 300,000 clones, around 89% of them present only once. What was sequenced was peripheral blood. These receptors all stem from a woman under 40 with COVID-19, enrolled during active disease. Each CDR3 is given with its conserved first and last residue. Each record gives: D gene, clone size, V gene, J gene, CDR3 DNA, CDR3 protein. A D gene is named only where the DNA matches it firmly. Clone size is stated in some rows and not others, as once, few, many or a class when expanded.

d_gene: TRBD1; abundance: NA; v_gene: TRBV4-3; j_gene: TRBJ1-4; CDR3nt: TGCGCCAGCAGCCAGAATGGACAGGGGGCAGGGGAAAAACTGTTTTTT; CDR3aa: CASSQNGQGAGEKLFF
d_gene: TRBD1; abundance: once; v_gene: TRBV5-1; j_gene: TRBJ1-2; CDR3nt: TGCGCCAGCAGCGAACAAGGGGGACAGGACCCACATGGCTACACCTTC; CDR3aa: CASSEQGGQDPHGYTF
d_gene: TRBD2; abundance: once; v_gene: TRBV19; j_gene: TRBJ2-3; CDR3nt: TGTGCCAGTAGTCCACGACTAGCGGGGGGCACAGATACGCAGTATTTT; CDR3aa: CASSPRLAGGTDTQYF
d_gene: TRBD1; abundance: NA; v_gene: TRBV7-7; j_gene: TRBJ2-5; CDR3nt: TGTGCCAGCAGCTTAGGTGGGACAGGGGAGACCCAGTACTTC; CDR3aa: CASSLGGTGETQYF
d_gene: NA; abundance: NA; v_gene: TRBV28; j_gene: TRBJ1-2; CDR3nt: TGTGCCAGCAGTGCCCAGGTGGGGCAGGGGTATGGCTACACCTTC; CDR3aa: CASSAQVGQGYGYTF
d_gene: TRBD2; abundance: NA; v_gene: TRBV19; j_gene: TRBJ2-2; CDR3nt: TGTGCCAGTAGTCCCCAGGGAGGGAGCGGGGAGCTGTTTTTT; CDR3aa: CASSPQGGSGELFF
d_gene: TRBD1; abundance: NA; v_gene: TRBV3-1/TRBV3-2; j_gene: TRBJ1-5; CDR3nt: TGTGCCAGCAGCCAGGCATCGGGACAGGGAAGTCAGCCCCAGCATTTT; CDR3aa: CASSQASGQGSQPQHF
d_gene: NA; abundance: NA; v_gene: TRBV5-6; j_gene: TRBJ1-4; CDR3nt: TGTGCCAGCAGCGCCGTAGTAGGGAGCCAAAAACTGTTTTTT; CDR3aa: CASSAVVGSQKLFF
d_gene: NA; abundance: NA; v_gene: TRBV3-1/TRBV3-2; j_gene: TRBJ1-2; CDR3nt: TGTGCCAGCAGCCAAGGGTACGAGGGCTACACCTTC; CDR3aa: CASSQGYEGYTF
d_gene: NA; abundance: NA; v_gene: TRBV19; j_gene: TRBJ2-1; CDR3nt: TGTGCCAGTAGTATCGACGCGGACTCCTACAATGAGCAGTTCTTC; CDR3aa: CASSIDADSYNEQFF
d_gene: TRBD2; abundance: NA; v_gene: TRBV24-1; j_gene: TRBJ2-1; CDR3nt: TGTGCCACCAGTGATAATGGGTTAGGCGGGGGGCCTTACACTTACAATGAGCAGTTCTTC; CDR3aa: CATSDNGLGGGPYTYNEQFF
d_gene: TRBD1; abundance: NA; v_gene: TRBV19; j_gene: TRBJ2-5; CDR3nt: TGTGCCAGTAAGGGGGCCGGAGTAGAGACCCAGTACTTC; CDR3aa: CASKGAGVETQYF
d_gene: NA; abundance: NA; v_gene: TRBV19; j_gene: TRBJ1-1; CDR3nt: TGTGCCAGTAGTGGCCCCACAGGAGTGAACACTGAAGCTTTCTTT; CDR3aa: CASSGPTGVNTEAFF
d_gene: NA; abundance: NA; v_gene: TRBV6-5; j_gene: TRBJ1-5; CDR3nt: TGTGCCAGCAGATCCGACAGGTATAGCAATCAGCCCCAGCATTTT; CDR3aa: CASRSDRYSNQPQHF
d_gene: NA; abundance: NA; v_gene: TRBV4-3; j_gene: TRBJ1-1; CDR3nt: TGCGCCAGCAGCCGCAACCAGGGCTCTGAAGCTTTCTTT; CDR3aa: CASSRNQGSEAFF
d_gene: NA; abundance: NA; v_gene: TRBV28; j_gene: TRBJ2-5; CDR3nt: TGTGCCAGCAGCCCTGGAGCAGGGGGGTATGAGACCCAGTACTTC; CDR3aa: CASSPGAGGYETQYF
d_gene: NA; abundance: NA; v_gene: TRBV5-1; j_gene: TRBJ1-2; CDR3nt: TGCGCCAGCAGCTTGGATGGTGGCGGATATGGCTACACCTTC; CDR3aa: CASSLDGGGYGYTF
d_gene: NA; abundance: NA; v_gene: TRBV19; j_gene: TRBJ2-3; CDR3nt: TGTGCCAGTAGTATGGGCAGGGAATTTCCGCAGTATTTT; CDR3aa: CASSMGREFPQYF
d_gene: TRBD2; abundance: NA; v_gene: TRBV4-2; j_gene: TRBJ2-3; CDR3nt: TGTGCCAGCAGCCAAGAGGGACTAGCGGGAGTAAGCACAGATACGCAGTATTTT; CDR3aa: CASSQEGLAGVSTDTQYF
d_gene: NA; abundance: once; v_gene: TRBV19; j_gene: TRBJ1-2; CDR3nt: TGTGCCAGTAGTATTGCCAGACAGCAACGCTATGGCTACACCTTC; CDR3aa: CASSIARQQRYGYTF
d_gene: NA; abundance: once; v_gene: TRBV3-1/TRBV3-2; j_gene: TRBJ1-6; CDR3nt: TGTGCCAGCAGCCCTTGGGGGAGGACTGGTTCACCCCTCCACTTT; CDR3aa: CASSPWGRTGSPLHF
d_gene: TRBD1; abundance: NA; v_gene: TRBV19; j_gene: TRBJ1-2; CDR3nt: TGTGCCAGTAGTATAGTTACCCAAACGGGACAGACCTATGGCTACACCTTC; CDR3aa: CASSIVTQTGQTYGYTF
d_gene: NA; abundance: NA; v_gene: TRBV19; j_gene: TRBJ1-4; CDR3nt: TGTGCCAGTACCGCAGGCGGGACTAATGAAAAACTGTTTTTT; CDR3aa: CASTAGGTNEKLFF
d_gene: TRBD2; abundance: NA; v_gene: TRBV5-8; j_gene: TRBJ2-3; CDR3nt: TGTGCCAGCAGCTTGGCCGGGGGGGCCTACACAGATACGCAGTATTTT; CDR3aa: CASSLAGGAYTDTQYF
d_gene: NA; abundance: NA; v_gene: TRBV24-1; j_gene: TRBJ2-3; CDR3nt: TGTGCCACCAGTGAGCCCTCCTCAGGGCCACACGGCACAGATACGCAGTATTTT; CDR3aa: CATSEPSSGPHGTDTQYF
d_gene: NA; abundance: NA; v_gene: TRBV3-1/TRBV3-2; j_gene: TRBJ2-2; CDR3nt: TGTGCCAGCAGCCAAGCAACTATCACCGGGGAGCTGTTTTTT; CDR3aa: CASSQATITGELFF
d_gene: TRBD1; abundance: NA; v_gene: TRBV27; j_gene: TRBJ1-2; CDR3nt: TGTGCCAGCAGTCCGAAGTCGACAGGGGGGGGAGTTGGCTACACCTTC; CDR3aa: CASSPKSTGGGVGYTF
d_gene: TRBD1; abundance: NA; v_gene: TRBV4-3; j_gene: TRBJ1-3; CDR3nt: TGCGCCAGCAGCCAGGAAACAGGGGGCCTTAACACCATATATTTT; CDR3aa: CASSQETGGLNTIYF
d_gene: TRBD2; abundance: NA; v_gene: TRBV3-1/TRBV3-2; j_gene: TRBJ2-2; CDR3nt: TGTGCCAGCAGCCCCCGACTAGCGGGGGCCCCGAACACCGGGGAGCTGTTTTTT; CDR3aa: CASSPRLAGAPNTGELFF
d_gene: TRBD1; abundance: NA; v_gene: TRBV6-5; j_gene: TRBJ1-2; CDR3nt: TGTGCCAGCAGTTACAGGACAGGAACCGGCTATGGCTACACCTTC; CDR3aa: CASSYRTGTGYGYTF